This T cell receptor beta chain was captured by sequencing in a study of identical twins. The J segment lost 6 bases and the V segment lost 3 bases, leaving 12 bases of the junction unmatched. CDR1 and CDR2 (germline): DFQATT, SNEGSKA (reference sequence). There are 15 residues in the CDR3. The authors used template switching to add a universal primer site and gave cDNA unique molecular identifiers. TCRdb used MiXCR to reprocess the 5' RACE reads, holding one entry per CDR3 protein. The sample consists of some 200,000 distinct CDR3 sequences, around 6.8% of them appearing once. Findings of the study overall: The models gave estimates that fell short of the out-of-frame TCR alpha sharing seen in monozygotic twins. Clonotypes of the beta chain that were abundant in cord blood carried fewer insertions (memory repertoires showed none).

This clonotype was observed at least ten times. Its matching antigen is unknown. This same sample was also taken into another study, of yellow fever vaccine responses in identical twins.

This rearrangement joins TRBV20-1 to TRBJ2-7; TRBD1 aligns across 9 bases. Sequencing was carried out using memory (CD45RO+) T cells sorted from blood. The source of this sequence is a woman under 30 in good health. In nucleotides, the CDR3 is TGCAGTGCTAGCAAGACAGGGGGTGCTTTGGGCGAGCAGTACTTC. It encodes CSASKTGGALGEQYF.